Sequencing of this TCR beta chain was carried out in a study of T-cell memory formation after mild COVID-19. Whole-study context: TCR clusters largely stayed donor specific. General study findings and limits: CD4/CD8 balance characterized clones contracting day 15 to 85, and CD4+ skew characterized later expanders.

This clonotype was recorded a few times. Its cognate antigen is unknown. MiXCR, run by TCRdb on the 5' RACE reads, gives a single entry per CDR3 protein. The sample includes hundreds of thousands of distinct CDR3 sequences, 15% to 20% of them seen just once. V lost 2 bases, J lost 6 bases, and 14 bases stayed unmatched. The CDR3 is 16 residues long. The germline V gene has CDR1 DFQATT and CDR2 SNEGSKA (reference sequence). The genes are TRBV20-1 and TRBJ2-3, with TRBD2 identical over 7 bases. This receptor was taken from an adult woman who had mild COVID-19 (a few samples of this study predate the infection). Cell type and time point are not known. Sequencing was performed on PBMCs or a T cell subset sorted from them (not recorded which). The CDR3 sequence: CSARPSDGRSFDTQYF. CDR3 coding DNA: TGCAGTGCTAGACCGAGTGACGGGAGGTCGTTTGATACGCAGTATTTT.